Listed below are T cell receptor beta chains from one sample, sequenced in a study of control samples from healthy donors and cancer patients. Profiling relied on immunoSEQ multiplex PCR, and the TCRdb table lists in-frame clones only, not all of them. Of 150,000 to 180,000 clones listed, 90% to 95% were seen once; the top ten hold around 6.2%. The sample taken for sequencing was blood. Receptors were obtained from a man aged 35-49 years in good health. The CDR3 runs from the conserved cysteine through the conserved F or W. A D gene is named only where the DNA matches it firmly. Size is omitted from some rows. Given values are once, few, many or a class for expanded clones.

size	V	D	J	DNA	CDR3
NA	TRBV11-2	NA	TRBJ2-3	TGTGCCAACAGCTTCATAGGACAAGATACGCAGTATTTT	CANSFIGQDTQYF
NA	TRBV10-1	NA	TRBJ1-2	TGCGCCAGCAGGGGCGGTCGCCCTGAGTTGCGTGGCTACACCTTC	CASRGGRPELRGYTF
NA	TRBV4-3	TRBD1	TRBJ1-2	TGCGCCAGCAGCCAAGGACAGGGACCCTCCTATGGCTACACCTTC	CASSQGQGPSYGYTF
NA	TRBV10-1	NA	TRBJ1-2	TGCGCCAGCAGTGGGAACGCCAACTATGGCTACACCTTC	CASSGNANYGYTF
NA	TRBV2	NA	TRBJ1-1	TGTGCCAGCACGGAAGGCCACACTGAAGCTTTCTTT	CASTEGHTEAFF
NA	TRBV24-1	NA	TRBJ2-5	TGTGCCACCAGTGACTCTGGGACAACGTACCAAGAGACCCAGTACTTC	CATSDSGTTYQETQYF
NA	TRBV7-9	NA	TRBJ2-7	TGTGCCAGCAGCGCGGGAAGGGAATACGAGCAGTACTTC	CASSAGREYEQYF
NA	TRBV27	TRBD1	TRBJ1-2	TGTGCCAGCAGTTCTGGGACAGGGCGCCACACCTTC	CASSSGTGRHTF
NA	TRBV28	TRBD1	TRBJ1-2	TGTGCCAGCAGCCCCCAAGGACAGGGGGTGGATGGCTACACCTTC	CASSPQGQGVDGYTF
NA	TRBV19	TRBD1	TRBJ2-1	TGTGCCAGTAGTCGGGGGACAGGGGGCTGGGATGAGCAGTTCTTC	CASSRGTGGWDEQFF
few	TRBV7-3	NA	TRBJ2-2	TGTGCCAGCAGCTTAGGACAGTCCACCGGGGAGCTGTTTTTT	CASSLGQSTGELFF
NA	TRBV18	NA	TRBJ1-1	TGTGCCAGCTCACCAAGGGGTGACACTGAAGCTTTCTTT	CASSPRGDTEAFF
NA	TRBV27	NA	TRBJ2-7	TGTGCCAGCAGTTTCTCTACCGCCTACGAGCAGTACTTC	CASSFSTAYEQYF
NA	TRBV7-8	NA	TRBJ1-4	TGTGCCAGCAGCTCAACCGGACCTAATAATGAAAAACTGTTTTTT	CASSSTGPNNEKLFF
NA	TRBV29-1	NA	TRBJ2-7	TGCAGCGTTGTTGGGGGAGGCAGGGCCGGGGAGCAGTACTTC	CSVVGGGRAGEQYF
NA	TRBV28	NA	TRBJ1-1	TGTGCCAGCACCCCGGTGGGGGGGACTGAAGCTTTCTTT	CASTPVGGTEAFF
NA	TRBV28	NA	TRBJ1-1	TGTGCCAGCAGTGGATCTACAGTGGCTTTCTTT	CASSGSTVAFF
NA	TRBV27	NA	TRBJ2-1	TGTGCCAGCAATCGTTTGGAGGGGGGGAGTGAGCAGTTCTTC	CASNRLEGGSEQFF
NA	TRBV30	TRBD1	TRBJ1-1	TGTGCCTGGGAAAAACAGGGGGCGAACACTGAAGCTTTCTTT	CAWEKQGANTEAFF
once	TRBV7-2	NA	TRBJ2-5	TGTGCCAGCAGCTTAGTGTTTAAGGAGACCCAGTACTTC	CASSLVFKETQYF
NA	TRBV5-1	TRBD1	TRBJ1-2	TGCGCCAGCAGGACCGGGACAGGGGGCTTAGAGGAGGGCTACACCTTC	CASRTGTGGLEEGYTF
NA	TRBV6-5	NA	TRBJ1-3	TGTGCCAGCAGGTCTGCAGGGAGTCACGGAAACACCATATATTTT	CASRSAGSHGNTIYF
once	TRBV27	TRBD1	TRBJ2-4	TGTGCCAGCAGTGGCGCCCCCCGACAGGGGAGCATTCAGTACTTC	CASSGAPRQGSIQYF
NA	TRBV7-9	NA	TRBJ1-2	TGTGCCAGCAGCTTAGTCAGTCGCAACGGAGTAGGCTACACCTTC	CASSLVSRNGVGYTF
NA	TRBV7-3	NA	TRBJ2-6	TGTGCCAGCAGCTTACAGGGAAGCTCCTCTGGGGCCAACGTCCTGACTTTC	CASSLQGSSSGANVLTF
NA	TRBV19	TRBD2	TRBJ2-1	TGTGCCAGTAGTATCCGCCCGGGGGGGCCCTATGAGCAGTTCTTC	CASSIRPGGPYEQFF
once	TRBV6-5	TRBD1	TRBJ1-4	TGTGGTAGCCCTTTCGAGGGACAGCCTAATGAAAAACTGTTTTTT	CGSPFEGQPNEKLFF
NA	TRBV5-1	NA	TRBJ1-2	TGCGCCAGCAGGGATGATGAAAACTATGGCTACACCTTC	CASRDDENYGYTF
NA	TRBV9	NA	TRBJ1-1	TGTGCCAGCAGCGCTTTGGGGAACACTGAAGCTTTCTTT	CASSALGNTEAFF
once	TRBV5-5	NA	TRBJ1-1	TGTGCCAGCAGCTTGGGCATGATGAACACTGAAGCTTTCTTT	CASSLGMMNTEAFF
NA	TRBV29-1	NA	TRBJ1-4	TGCAGCGTTGCCTGGGGGCCTAATGAAAAACTGTTTTTT	CSVAWGPNEKLFF
NA	TRBV2	NA	TRBJ1-1	TGTGCCAGCAGTGAAGCGGGAGGGTTCGGGGGCAACACTGAAGCTTTCTTT	CASSEAGGFGGNTEAFF
NA	TRBV5-1	NA	TRBJ1-2	TGCGCCAGCAGCCTAAATGGGGTAGCCTATGGCTACACCTTC	CASSLNGVAYGYTF
NA	TRBV4-1	NA	TRBJ1-2	TGCGCCAGCAGCCTGACGGGGGCTAGGGGCTACACCTTC	CASSLTGARGYTF
NA	TRBV6-6	NA	TRBJ1-1	TGTGCCAGCATTCCGGGGTTGGGCACTGAAGCTTTCTTT	CASIPGLGTEAFF
NA	TRBV27	NA	TRBJ1-1	TGTGCCAGCAGTCCCCACTTAGGGGTCCGGGACACTGAAGCTTTCTTT	CASSPHLGVRDTEAFF
NA	TRBV28	TRBD1	TRBJ2-7	TGTGCCAGCAGTTCCCCGACCTCGGGACAGACCTACGAGCAGTACTTC	CASSSPTSGQTYEQYF
NA	TRBV6-2/TRBV6-3	NA	TRBJ2-7	TGTGCCAGCAGTTACTCCGGCTCCTACGAGCAGTACTTC	CASSYSGSYEQYF
NA	TRBV14	NA	TRBJ1-5	TGTGCCAGCAGCACCAAAACAGGGACACCCCAGCATTTT	CASSTKTGTPQHF
NA	TRBV9	NA	TRBJ1-1	TGTGCCAGCACCGAAGGCGGGGGGCAGGGCACTGAAGCTTTCTTT	CASTEGGGQGTEAFF
NA	TRBV2	TRBD1	TRBJ1-2	TGTGCCAGCAGTGATTCCGACAGGGGGATGGGGGGCTACACCTTC	CASSDSDRGMGGYTF
NA	TRBV7-2	NA	TRBJ2-1	TGTGCCAGCAGCTCCCTCAATGAGCAGTTCTTC	CASSSLNEQFF
NA	TRBV19	NA	TRBJ1-5	TGTGCCAGTAGTGTTGGGGGACTTAGCAATCAGCCCCAGCATTTT	CASSVGGLSNQPQHF
NA	TRBV6-2/TRBV6-3	NA	TRBJ2-1	TGTGCCAGCAGCCCCTCCCCCGACTACAATGAGCAGTTCTTC	CASSPSPDYNEQFF
NA	TRBV30	NA	TRBJ2-5	TGTGCCTGGAGTGGACCAAAGGAGACCCAGTACTTC	CAWSGPKETQYF